Listed here are 19 T cell receptor beta chains from one sample, sequenced in a study of HIV-infected children after antiretroviral therapy interruption (dated by TCRdb to 2018 to 2020). The library was made by 3' RACE. Instrument used: Illumina MiSeq. To correct PCR amplification bias, TCR libraries were generated from RNA with a 3' RACE protocol that used unique molecular identifiers. Clones were called with MiXCR by TCRdb after fastp trimmed the public reads at Q25, and only in-frame beta chains were retained. Under each unique CDR3 protein, matching rows form one entry showing the most common genes and DNA. The table for this sample lists about 89,000 distinct CDR3 sequences; approximately 6.9% of them were counted only once. More than 0.95% of the sample is held by the ten biggest clonotypes. The treatment or condition label on this specimen signifies: PENTA 11 planned treatment interruption arm or continuous ART arm.

This specimen was CD45RA+ CD4+ T cells from PBMCs, pooled from several time points, taken from a donor given antiretroviral therapy, either interrupted or continuous. The sample's cell subset or site, from its label and the paper: naive CD4+ CD45RA+ CD45RO- T cells. These TCRs come from a pool of human donors with HIV.

In this sample, this clonotype turned up many times. The chain uses TRBV28 and TRBJ2-1; 12 nucleotides align to TRBD1. V was clipped by 4 bases and J by 1 base; unmatched bases: 5. Germline CDR1 is MDHEN and CDR2 is SYDVKM. CDR3 length equals 17 residues. CDR3 DNA: TGTGCCAGCAGTTCTCCGGGACAGGGGGCTTCCTACAATGAGCAGTTCTTC. Its translation is CASSSPGQGASYNEQFF.

This clonotype was seen a few times. The chain employs TRBV7-8 and TRBJ1-5; 7 nucleotides align to TRBD1. The germline CDR1 and CDR2 sequences are SGHVS and FQNEAQ. V dropped 4 bases and J dropped 3; count of bases not matched to a gene: 6. The CDR3 is 15 amino acids. CDR3 nucleotide sequence: TGTGCCAGCAGCTCCATGGGACAGACCAATCAGCCCCAGCATTTT. It specifies CASSSMGQTNQPQHF.

This clonotype came up many times. The chain has TRBV10-3 and TRBJ1-1; 12 nucleotides align to TRBD1. V dropped 4 bases and J dropped 3; count of bases not matched to a gene: 6. This CDR3 is 16 amino acids long. Per the germline V gene, CDR1 is ENHRY and CDR2 is SYGVKD. CDR3 DNA sequence: TGTGCCATCAGTGTCGGGGGACAGGGGGCTCACACTGAAGCTTTCTTT. It encodes CAISVGGQGAHTEAFF.

The chain joins TRBV9 to TRBJ2-1; D unresolved. The CDR3 is 16 amino acids. Germline V gene sequence: CDR1 SGDLS, CDR2 YYNGEE. Trimming took 0 bases from V and 0 from J, leaving 10 bases between them. In DNA form, the CDR3 reads TGTGCCAGCAGCGTAGCCTATGGGGACTCCTACAATGAGCAGTTCTTC. This encodes CASSVAYGDSYNEQFF.

In its sample, this clonotype was seen many times. As DNA, the CDR3 is TGTGCCAGCAGCTTAGGCGGGACAGGGCCCTACGAGCAGTACTTC. Amino acid sequence: CASSLGGTGPYEQYF. V usage is TRBV11-2 and J usage is TRBJ2-7; 9 bases line up with TRBD1. The junction had 3 bases not matched to a gene; V was cut back by 1 base and J by 2 bases. From germline, CDR1 is SGHAT and CDR2 FQNNGV. This CDR3 has 15 residues.

The gene calls are TRBV18 and TRBJ2-1; D call uncertain. The germline V gene encodes CDR1 KGHSH and CDR2 LQKENI. The CDR3 runs to 15 residues. The ends were cut back, 0 bases at V and 4 bases at J, with 10 bases in the middle. CDR3 region: CASSPPARVYNEQFF. The DNA for the CDR3 is TGTGCCAGCTCACCACCCGCTAGGGTTTACAATGAGCAGTTCTTC.

In its sample, this clonotype was seen many times. The chain is built from TRBV19 and TRBJ1-3; D might be TRBD1 (5 bases). Germline V gene sequence: CDR1 LNHDA, CDR2 SQIVND (reference sequence). The V end was cut by 5 bases, the J end by 0 bases, with 11 bases between. CDR3 length equals 15 residues. The CDR3 loop is CASSLRQSSGNTIYF. CDR3 coding DNA: TGTGCCAGTAGTCTAAGACAGAGCTCTGGAAACACCATATATTTT.

The sample holds many counts of this clonotype. The rearrangement joins TRBV27 to TRBJ1-1; 8 nucleotides match TRBD1. The V and J ends lost 5 bases and 5 bases, in that order; junction bases with no gene match: 7. The CDR3 has 14 amino acids. CDR1 and CDR2 (germline): MNHEY, SMNVEV (reference sequence). The DNA of the CDR3 is TGTGCCAGCAGTGCCGGACAGGGAAGGACTGAAGCTTTCTTT. Amino acid sequence: CASSAGQGRTEAFF.

This clonotype came up many times. This chain joins TRBV7-9 and TRBJ2-1; D tentatively fits TRBD1 or TRBD2 (5 bases each). This CDR3 has 11 residues. Germline V gives CDR1 SEHNR, CDR2 FQNEAQ (reference sequence). V was trimmed by 8 bases and J by 7 bases, leaving 9 bases between them. The chain's CDR3 is CASPGPNEQFF. The CDR3 DNA sequence: TGTGCCAGCCCGGGACCGAATGAGCAGTTCTTC. Combining the CDR3 with reference TRBV7-9 and TRBJ2-1 gives the whole variable domain DTGVSQNPRHKITKRGQNVTFRCDPISEHNRLYWYRQTLGQGPEFLTYFQNEAQLEKSRLLSDRFSAERPKGSFSTLEIQRTEQGDSAMYLCASPGPNEQFFGPGTRLTVL.

At least ten counts were recorded for this clonotype. This rearrangement joins TRBV12-3 or TRBV12-4 to TRBJ2-3; D ambiguous. The CDR3 runs to 13 residues. V was pared by 3 bases and J by 2 bases, with 6 bases between. This chain's CDR3 is CASSLYSTDTQYF. The CDR3 DNA sequence: TGTGCCAGCAGTTTGTATTCCACAGATACGCAGTATTTT.

This clonotype was seen many times. The chain has TRBV12-5 and TRBJ2-3, with D perhaps matching TRBD1 (5 bases). V lost 0 bases to trimming and J lost 2 bases, with 15 bases between them. Germline V CDR1 and CDR2: LGHNT, FRNRAP. The CDR3 runs 17 residues. The CDR3: CASGLVQASLHTDTQYF. The CDR3 DNA is TGTGCTAGTGGTTTGGTACAGGCCAGCCTACACACAGATACGCAGTATTTT.

This clonotype came up many times. The genes are TRBV5-1 and TRBJ2-7, with TRBD1 as a possible D gene (6 bases). V lost 3 bases and J 6 bases, leaving 16 bases between the germline ends. CDR3 length: 14 amino acids. Germline loops: CDR1 SGHRS, CDR2 YFSETQ. DNA of the CDR3: TGCGCCAGCAGCTGGGGCCAGGGGTCTGGCGAGCAGTACTTC. This encodes CASSWGQGSGEQYF.

This clonotype was detected many times. The chain combines TRBV14 with TRBJ1-6, with unresolved D. The CDR3 extends over 12 amino acids. CDR1 is SGHDN, CDR2 FVKESK, per germline. Trimming cost V 3 bases and J 9 bases, with 6 bases left between them. The CDR3 sequence: CASSHGGSPLHF. CDR3 nucleotides: TGTGCCAGCAGCCATGGAGGTTCACCCCTCCACTTT.

This clonotype was detected ten times or more. This rearrangement joins TRBV5-5 to TRBJ2-7; perhaps TRBD2 as D (5 bases). The germline V gene encodes CDR1 SGHKS and CDR2 YYEKEE (reference sequence). The CDR3 totals 14 residues. Trimming removed 3 bases from V and 9 bases from J, with 19 bases in between. The CDR3 here is CASSSSPGTTRQYF. CDR3 coding DNA: TGTGCCAGCAGCTCGTCACCGGGAACTACGAGGCAGTACTTC.

This clonotype was found many times. The V and J genes are TRBV29-1 and TRBJ1-4, with D possibly TRBD1 on 5 matching bases. CDR1 and CDR2 (germline): SQVTM, ANQGSEA. Trimming shortened V by 6 bases and J by 3 bases, and 11 bases separated the two germline ends. This CDR3 comprises 13 residues. CDR3 nucleotide sequence: TGCAGCGTGCGGGACGGAGCTAATGAAAAACTGTTTTTT. It specifies CSVRDGANEKLFF. Full variable domain (rest looked up from reference TRBV29-1 and TRBJ1-4): SAVISQKPSRDICQRGTSLTIQCQVDSQVTMMFWYRQQPGQSLTLIATANQGSEATYESGFVIDKFPISRPNLTFSTLTVSNMSPEDSSIYLCSVRDGANEKLFFGSGTQLSVL.

A few counts support this clonotype. The chain uses TRBV29-1 and TRBJ1-1, with TRBD1 matching over 7 bases. Germline-derived CDR1 and CDR2 are SQVTM and ANQGSEA. This CDR3 spans 13 amino acids. V gave up 6 bases and J gave up 0 bases; unmatched junction bases: 4. The chain's CDR3 is CSVNRGMNTEAFF. The CDR3 DNA sequence: TGCAGCGTAAACAGGGGCATGAACACTGAAGCTTTCTTT. The complete variable domain, with remaining parts taken from reference TRBV29-1 and TRBJ1-1, reads SAVISQKPSRDICQRGTSLTIQCQVDSQVTMMFWYRQQPGQSLTLIATANQGSEATYESGFVIDKFPISRPNLTFSTLTVSNMSPEDSSIYLCSVNRGMNTEAFFGQGTRLTVV.

This clonotype was recorded at least ten times. The chain employs TRBV20-1 and TRBJ1-5; the match to TRBD1 covers 10 bases. This CDR3 is 13 amino acids long. Germline CDR1 and CDR2: DFQATT and SNEGSKA (reference sequence). The V segment lost 6 bases and the J segment 7 bases; nucleotides outside the gene matches: 6. CDR3 sequence reads: CSALTGGGQPQHF. The CDR3, as DNA: TGCAGTGCGCTGACAGGGGGCGGACAGCCCCAGCATTTT.

This clonotype has ten or more counts. The chain carries TRBV10-2 and TRBJ2-5; 9 nucleotides match TRBD2. The CDR3 is 15 amino acids. V shed 6 bases, J shed 5 bases, and the junction held 10 bases outside the gene matches. From germline, CDR1 is WSHSY and CDR2 SAAADI. The CDR3 here is CASRSLSGGGETQYF. The CDR3 DNA sequence: TGCGCCAGCAGATCTCTTAGCGGGGGCGGGGAGACCCAGTACTTC.

The chain uses TRBV28 and TRBJ1-5; no reliable D call. Trimming cost V 5 bases and J 3 bases, with 8 bases left between them. The CDR3 loop spans 13 amino acids. Germline V gene data show CDR1 as MDHEN and CDR2 as SYDVKM. CDR3 protein: CASSQRTNQPQHF. CDR3 nucleotides: TGTGCCAGCAGTCAGCGGACCAATCAGCCCCAGCATTTT.